The sequence of this T cell receptor (beta chain) was determined in a study of cytomegalovirus exposure and HLA in healthy donors. Study-level points and caveats: Per a later analysis, HLA-associated TCR beta chains showed more clonal expansion than other, equally common TCR beta chains.

PCR primers comprised 60 Vbeta and 13 Jbeta primers. The repertoire was sequenced with immunoSEQ multiplex PCR; TCRdb's copy has only in-frame clones and lacks some. Among about 120,000 clones listed, about 60% were seen once. With respect to this clone: The antigen remains undetermined.

The J segment lost 5 bases and the V segment lost 2 bases, leaving 9 bases of the junction unmatched. The CDR3 is made up of 15 amino acids. The germline gives CDR1 SGHRS, CDR2 YFSETQ. This TCR derives from a woman aged 25 to 39 in good health and CMV-seronegative. The chain is built from TRBV5-1 and TRBJ2-5, with 7 bases that match TRBD2. The sequencing input was PBMCs. CDR3 bases: TGCGCCAGCAGCTTTGGCGGGAGTATCGGCGAGACCCAGTACTTC. This encodes CASSFGGSIGETQYF.